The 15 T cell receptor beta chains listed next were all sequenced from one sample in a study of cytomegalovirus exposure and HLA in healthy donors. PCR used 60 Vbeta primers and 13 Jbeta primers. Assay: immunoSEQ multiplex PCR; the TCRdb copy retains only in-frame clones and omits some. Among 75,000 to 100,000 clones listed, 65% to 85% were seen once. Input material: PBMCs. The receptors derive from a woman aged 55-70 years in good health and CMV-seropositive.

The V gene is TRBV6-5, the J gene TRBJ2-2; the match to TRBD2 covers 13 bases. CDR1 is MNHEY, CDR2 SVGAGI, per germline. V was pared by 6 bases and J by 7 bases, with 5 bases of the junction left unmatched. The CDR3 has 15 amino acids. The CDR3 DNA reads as TGTGCCAGCAGGCCGGGACTAGCGGGAATCGGGGAGCTGTTTTTT. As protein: CASRPGLAGIGELFF.

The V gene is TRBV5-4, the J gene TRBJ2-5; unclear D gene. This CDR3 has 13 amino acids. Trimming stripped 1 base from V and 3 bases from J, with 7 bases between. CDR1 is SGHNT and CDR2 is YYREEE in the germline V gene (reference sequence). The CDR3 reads CASSLPGKETQYF. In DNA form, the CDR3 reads TGTGCCAGCAGCTTGCCAGGAAAAGAGACCCAGTACTTC.

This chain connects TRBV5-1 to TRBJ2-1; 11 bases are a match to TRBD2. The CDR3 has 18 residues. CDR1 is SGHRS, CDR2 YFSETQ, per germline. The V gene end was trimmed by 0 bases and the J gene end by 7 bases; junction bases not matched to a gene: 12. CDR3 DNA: TGCGCCAGCAGCTTGGCGCTACTAGCGGGAGTCGGTGAGAATGAGCAGTTCTTC. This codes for CASSLALLAGVGENEQFF.

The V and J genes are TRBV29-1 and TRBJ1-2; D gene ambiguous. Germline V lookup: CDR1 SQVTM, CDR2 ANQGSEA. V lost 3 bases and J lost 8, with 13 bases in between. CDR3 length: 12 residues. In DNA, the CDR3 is TGCAGCGTTGAGTACTTCCGTCTAGGCTACACCTTC. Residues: CSVEYFRLGYTF.

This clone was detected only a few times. This chain's CDR3 is CASSVSRTTAFF. The CDR3 DNA sequence: TGTGCCAGCAGTGTCAGTCGGACAACGGCTTTCTTT. This sequence joins TRBV6-1 and TRBJ1-1; D perhaps matches TRBD1 (5 bases). The CDR3 contains 12 residues. Germline V lookup: CDR1 MNHNS, CDR2 SASEGT. With 4 bases removed from V and 11 bases from J, the gap between germline ends came to 14 bases.

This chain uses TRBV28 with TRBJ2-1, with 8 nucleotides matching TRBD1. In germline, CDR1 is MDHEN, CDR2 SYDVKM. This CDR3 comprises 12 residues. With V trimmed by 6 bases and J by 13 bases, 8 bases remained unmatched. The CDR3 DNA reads TGTGCCAGCAGCCTGAACAGGGGGTATCAGTTCTTC. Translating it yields CASSLNRGYQFF. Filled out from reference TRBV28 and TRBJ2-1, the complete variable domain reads DVKVTQSSRYLVKRTGEKVFLECVQDMDHENMFWYRQDPGLGLRLIYFSYDVKMKEKGDIPEGYSVSREKKERFSLILESASTNQTSMYLCASSLNRGYQFFGPGTRLTVL.

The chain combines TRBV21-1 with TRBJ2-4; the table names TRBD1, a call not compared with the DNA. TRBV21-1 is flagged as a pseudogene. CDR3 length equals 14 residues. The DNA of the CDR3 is TGTGCCAGCAGCAAAGAGAGGACAGGGAACATTCAGTACTTC. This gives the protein CASSKERTGNIQYF.

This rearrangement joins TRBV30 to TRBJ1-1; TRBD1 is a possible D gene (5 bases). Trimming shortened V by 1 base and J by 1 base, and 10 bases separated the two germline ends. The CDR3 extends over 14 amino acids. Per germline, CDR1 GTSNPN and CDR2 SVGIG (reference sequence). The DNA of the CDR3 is TGTGCCTGGAGTGCCCTTAGGGGGAACACTGAAGCTTTCTTT. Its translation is CAWSALRGNTEAFF.

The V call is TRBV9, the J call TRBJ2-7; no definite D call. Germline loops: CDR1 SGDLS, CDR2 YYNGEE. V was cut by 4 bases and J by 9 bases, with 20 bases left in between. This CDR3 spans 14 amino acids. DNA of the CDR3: TGTGCCAGCAGCCCCAGAAGAGCCTACGAGCGGCAGTACTTC. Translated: CASSPRRAYERQYF.

The CDR3 DNA is TGTGCCAGTACTCCGGGACAGGGGAGGTGGGAGACCCAGTACTTC. Its protein is CASTPGQGRWETQYF. J is TRBJ2-5 and V is TRBV19; TRBD1 aligns across 10 bases. CDR3 length: 15 residues. CDR1 LNHDA and CDR2 SQIVND come from the germline V gene (reference sequence). The V gene end was trimmed by 7 bases and the J gene end by 5 bases; junction bases not matched to a gene: 10.

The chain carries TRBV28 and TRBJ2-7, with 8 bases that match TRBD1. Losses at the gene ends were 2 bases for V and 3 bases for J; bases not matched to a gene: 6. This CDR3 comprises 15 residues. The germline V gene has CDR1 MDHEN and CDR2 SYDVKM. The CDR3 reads CASSLAAGTGYEQYF. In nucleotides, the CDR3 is TGTGCCAGCAGTTTAGCTGCGGGGACAGGCTACGAGCAGTACTTC.

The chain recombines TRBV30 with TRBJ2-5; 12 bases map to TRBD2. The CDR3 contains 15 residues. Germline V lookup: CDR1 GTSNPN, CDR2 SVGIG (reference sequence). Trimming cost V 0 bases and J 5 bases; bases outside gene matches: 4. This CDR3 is CAWSVQGLAGETQYF. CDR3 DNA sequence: TGTGCCTGGAGTGTCCAGGGACTAGCGGGCGAGACCCAGTACTTC. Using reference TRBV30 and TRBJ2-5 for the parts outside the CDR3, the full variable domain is SQTIHQWPATLVQPVGSPLSLECTVEGTSNPNLYWYRQAAGRGLQLLFYSVGIGQISSEVPQNLSASRPQDRQFILSSKKLLLSDSGFYLCAWSVQGLAGETQYFGPGTRLLVL.

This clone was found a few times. This CDR3 is CASSPDREGEQYF. CDR3 DNA: TGTGCCAGCAGCCCGGACAGGGAAGGCGAGCAGTACTTC. V usage is TRBV7-2 and J usage is TRBJ2-7; 8 bases map to TRBD1. V shed 5 bases, J shed 6 bases, and the junction held 6 bases outside the gene matches. This CDR3 comprises 13 residues. The germline gives CDR1 SGHTA, CDR2 FQGNSA.

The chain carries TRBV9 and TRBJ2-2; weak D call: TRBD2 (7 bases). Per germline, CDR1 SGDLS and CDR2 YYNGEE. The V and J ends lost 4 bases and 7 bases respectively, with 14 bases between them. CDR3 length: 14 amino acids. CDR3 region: CASSPTGGGGELFF. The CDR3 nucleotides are TGTGCCAGCAGCCCCACGGGGGGCGGCGGGGAGCTGTTTTTT.

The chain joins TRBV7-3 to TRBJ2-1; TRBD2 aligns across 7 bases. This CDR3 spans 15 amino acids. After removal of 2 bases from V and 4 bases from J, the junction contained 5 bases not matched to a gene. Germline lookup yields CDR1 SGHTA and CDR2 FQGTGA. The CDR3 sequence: CASSLSSGIYNEQFF. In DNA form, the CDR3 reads TGTGCCAGCAGCTTATCCAGCGGGATTTACAATGAGCAGTTCTTC.